Listed below are T cell receptor beta chains from one sample, sequenced in a study of T cell responses to AZD1222 COVID-19 vaccine. The table came from immunoSEQ multiplex PCR; TCRdb's copy has only in-frame clones and leaves some out. The sample has 140,000 to 150,000 clones; 92% are singletons. The sequenced sample was peripheral blood, obtained on day 0 of AZD1222 vaccination. The receptors shown here come from an adult in good health. Each CDR3 is given with its conserved first and last residue. A D gene is named only where the DNA matches it firmly. Size is omitted from some rows. Given values are once, few, many or a class for expanded clones.

d_call	j_call	clone_size	v_call	cdr3_nt	cdr3_aa
TRBD1	TRBJ2-7	few	TRBV28	TGTGCCAGCCCCTCCGGGACAGGGGACGAGCAGTACTTC	CASPSGTGDEQYF
NA	TRBJ1-1	NA	TRBV28	TGTGCCAGCAGTTTACTCATGAACACTGAAGCTTTCTTT	CASSLLMNTEAFF
NA	TRBJ1-1	once	TRBV7-3	TGTGCCAGCAGCTCGGGCGTGAACACTGAAGCTTTCTTT	CASSSGVNTEAFF
TRBD1	TRBJ2-7	NA	TRBV4-1	TGCGCCAGCAGCCAAAGAGGGACAGGGAGGTCAACCGAGCAGTACTTC	CASSQRGTGRSTEQYF
NA	TRBJ1-2	once	TRBV4-3	TGCGCCAGCAGCCAAACGGGGGCCCTGGGAGGCTACACCTTC	CASSQTGALGGYTF
NA	TRBJ1-2	NA	TRBV7-2	TGTGCCAGCAGCTTGTATGGGGGTTCAGATGGCTACACCTTC	CASSLYGGSDGYTF
TRBD2	TRBJ2-7	NA	TRBV27	TGTGCCAGCGACCGATGGGTAGCGGGAGCCCTATCCTACGAGCAGTACTTC	CASDRWVAGALSYEQYF
NA	TRBJ2-5	NA	TRBV11-2	TGTGCCAGCAGCGCAGTGGCAGGGGAGACCCAGTACTTC	CASSAVAGETQYF
NA	TRBJ1-5	NA	TRBV4-3	TGCGCCAGCAGCACAGGTTCTAATCAGCCCCAGCATTTT	CASSTGSNQPQHF
NA	TRBJ2-5	NA	TRBV7-3	TGTGCCAGCAGCCTTACGCGCCAAGAGACCCAGTACTTC	CASSLTRQETQYF
NA	TRBJ2-5	NA	TRBV6-1	TGTGCCAGCAGTGAATCCCGAGTGGTAGGGGTTTTTGGAGAGACCCAGTACTTC	CASSESRVVGVFGETQYF
NA	TRBJ2-5	once	TRBV5-4	TGTGCCAGCAGCTTGGCTGCGGGGCAAGAGACCCAGTACTTC	CASSLAAGQETQYF
TRBD1	TRBJ2-7	NA	TRBV3-1/TRBV3-2	TGTGCCAGCAGCCCGGACAGGTGGTTGGACGAGCAGTACTTC	CASSPDRWLDEQYF
NA	TRBJ2-7	NA	TRBV5-4	TGTGCCAGCAGCTTGGTTAGCGGTCCCTACGAGCAGTACTTC	CASSLVSGPYEQYF
TRBD2	TRBJ2-3	NA	TRBV10-3	TGTGCCATCAGTGAGTCCAGGACTAGAACAGATACGCAGTATTTT	CAISESRTRTDTQYF
NA	TRBJ1-1	NA	TRBV18	TGTGCCAGCTCACGGGACCTGGAAGCTGAAGCTTTCTTT	CASSRDLEAEAFF
NA	TRBJ2-7	NA	TRBV6-6	TGTGCCAGCAGTCCTACAGGGAGGACAACCTACGAGCAGTACTTC	CASSPTGRTTYEQYF
TRBD2	TRBJ2-1	NA	TRBV19	TGTGCCAGTAGTCTGGGACTAGCGGGAGCTGAGCAGTTCTTC	CASSLGLAGAEQFF
TRBD2	TRBJ2-5	once	TRBV3-1/TRBV3-2	TGTGCCAGCAGCCAAGCGGGGACTAGCGGAGAGACCCAGTACTTC	CASSQAGTSGETQYF
NA	TRBJ1-5	NA	TRBV6-5	TGTGCCAGCAGGCGTGAGGCTTTTGGGGATCAGCCCCAGCATTTT	CASRREAFGDQPQHF
TRBD1	TRBJ2-3	NA	TRBV10-2	TGCGCCGGTGGGACAGGGAGAATTGATACGCAGTATTTT	CAGGTGRIDTQYF
TRBD1	TRBJ2-7	once	TRBV19	TGTGCCAGTAGACCGGACAGGGGGCGCCGGGAGCAGTACTTC	CASRPDRGRREQYF
NA	TRBJ1-1	NA	TRBV30	TGTGCCTGGAGTGCTAAGATACCCACTGAAGCTTTCTTT	CAWSAKIPTEAFF
TRBD1	TRBJ1-1	once	TRBV6-6	TGTGCCAGCCTTGACAGGGTGAACACTGAAGCTTTCTTT	CASLDRVNTEAFF
TRBD2	TRBJ2-7	NA	TRBV19	TGTGCCAGTAGTGCCGTGCTAGCGGGGGCCTACGAGCAGTACTTC	CASSAVLAGAYEQYF
TRBD1	TRBJ2-1	NA	TRBV9	TGTGCCAGCAGCGTAGGTGAGGGGGCGGCTTCCAATGAGCAGTTCTTC	CASSVGEGAASNEQFF
NA	TRBJ1-5	NA	TRBV19	TGTGCCAGTAGTGCCAACGTAGATCAGCCCCAGCATTTT	CASSANVDQPQHF
TRBD2	TRBJ2-1	NA	TRBV27	TGTGCCAGCAGTCACGGGACTAGCGGCTACAATGAGCAGTTCTTC	CASSHGTSGYNEQFF
NA	TRBJ1-2	NA	TRBV6-5	TGTGCCAGCCGCCCCCTTAACTATGGCTACACCTTC	CASRPLNYGYTF